This paragraph reports one TCR beta chain. Which antigen it targets is not known. No base qualities exist here, and no much larger clone lies one base off it. Using the deep immunoSEQ assay, multiplex PCR amplified TCR CDR3 regions from genomic DNA. Extracted genomic DNA from each cell subset was spread evenly across all wells of several immunoSEQ 96-well plates, with each plate serving as a replicate. For sorted subsets, each replicate PCR was loaded with approximately 190 ng genomic DNA, equivalent to 25,000 to 35,000 T cell genomes. Purified libraries were quantified with a Qubit 3.0 fluorometer, sized on a Bioanalyzer 2100, and re-quantified with the KAPA Library Quantification kit. Each immunoSEQ 96-well plate was sequenced on its own single-read 150-cycle Illumina NextSeq 550 flow cell. For the original study's pipeline: Because only junctional sequences without quality scores were contained in the immunoSEQ output, filtering matching that applied to full-length reads could not be performed. To assign V/J genes and CDR3, sequences were annotated using PyIR, a Python wrapper for IgBLAST v1.9, with IMGT germline references. Any read was removed if the V/J assignment was weak (E-value above 1e-6), the CDR3 was missing, or the read contained stop codons, out-of-frame junctions, or ambiguous translated residues. A V3J clonotype was defined by an identical inferred V gene, J gene, and CDR3 amino acid sequence. Percentage overlap between repertoires was computed as shared unique clonotypes divided by the size of the smaller repertoire. Richness of each repertoire was evaluated using RTK rarefaction, the Chao1 estimator, and Recon v2.1 estimates of unobserved clonotypes. OLGA was used to compute generation probabilities for all TCRbeta clonotypes that the gDNA method yielded from a handful of donors. TCRdb provides this immuneACCESS table in a form limited to in-frame rearrangements. Some clones are lacking; in checked studies, under half of them reflect an unresolved V gene, and why the rest are absent is not known. The V and J calls and clone size come from that table; D and trimming were worked out from the DNA. Present in this sample are 2 million to 2.5 million clones, about 92% of which were seen just once. Around 0.4% of the sample is in the top ten clones.

This record belongs to a study of shared clonotypes between healthy human individuals (dated by TCRdb to 2018 to 2020). A note on the overall study: Three men and a couple of women, aged 18 to 49 years, made up the cohort. Per donor, three plates each were used for CD4 naive and CD4 memory, two for CD8 naive, and one for CD8 memory. The study deeply sequenced blood TCR repertoires of about five healthy adults to estimate repertoire size and the extent of clonotype sharing between individuals. To increase sequencing depth and limit assay-specific biases, TCR repertoire library preparation and sequencing were carried out by different laboratories using diverse techniques. Each donor's leukapheresis produced roughly between roughly 0.9 and 9 billion PBMCs.

The CDR3 numbers 16 residues from cysteine through phenylalanine. Only the CDR3 part of the read is kept: 48 bases, read in frame from the first base. Relative to germline, V is missing 6 bases and J is missing 6 bases, with 9 bases of the junction outside any gene match. The CDR1 and CDR2 encoded by the germline V gene (reference sequence) are MNHNY and SVGAGI. Here is what the overall study found, with its caveats: Higher generation probabilities were observed for clonotypes shared by all four sorted-subset donors than for non-shared clonotypes. Naive subsets generally had larger estimated clonotype richness than memory subsets. Incomplete sequencing was indicated by rarefaction of sorted-subset datasets, despite the large sequencing depth. Pairwise subsampling led to the expectation that sequencing depth would affect the degree of clonotype sharing among donors. Sampling was restricted to blood, and TCR repertoires in tissue are likely to differ from TCR repertoires in blood. Approximately 5% of naive CD4, 3.5% of naive CD8, 2.3% of memory CD4, and about 0.4% of memory CD8 clonotypes were shared across a few donors. The genetic and exposure-history diversity represented was limited by the small number of donors.

Donors were healthy HIV-negative adults with no recently reported acute infections or vaccinations. Every donor was a Caucasian adult living in Nashville, Tennessee, USA. Magnetic negative selection was used to enrich CD4+ T cells, after which naive cells were positively selected on CD45RA and the negative fraction became the memory subset. After blood collection by leukapheresis, PBMCs were isolated using Ficoll-Histopaque density gradient centrifugation and then cryopreserved in the vapor phase of liquid nitrogen. Purity and quantity of every magnetically sorted T cell population were checked by analytical flow cytometry. Each sorted fraction had its genomic DNA isolated and then quantified by UV absorbance on a Nanodrop 2000c.

This clonotype was obtained from a man aged 18 to 29 in good health. Some clones in this sample may be carry-over from other donors' samples. The sequenced sample consisted of naive CD4+ T cells from PBMCs. Taken with the paper, the label for cell subset or site translates to: CD45RA+ positively selected. The chain is encoded by TRBV6-6 joined to TRBJ1-5, and 12 junction bases match TRBD1. For the CDR3, the sequence is CASRPGDRGLGQPQHF. At the DNA level, the sequence is TGTGCCAGCAGGCCTGGGGACAGGGGGCTGGGTCAGCCCCAGCATTTT.